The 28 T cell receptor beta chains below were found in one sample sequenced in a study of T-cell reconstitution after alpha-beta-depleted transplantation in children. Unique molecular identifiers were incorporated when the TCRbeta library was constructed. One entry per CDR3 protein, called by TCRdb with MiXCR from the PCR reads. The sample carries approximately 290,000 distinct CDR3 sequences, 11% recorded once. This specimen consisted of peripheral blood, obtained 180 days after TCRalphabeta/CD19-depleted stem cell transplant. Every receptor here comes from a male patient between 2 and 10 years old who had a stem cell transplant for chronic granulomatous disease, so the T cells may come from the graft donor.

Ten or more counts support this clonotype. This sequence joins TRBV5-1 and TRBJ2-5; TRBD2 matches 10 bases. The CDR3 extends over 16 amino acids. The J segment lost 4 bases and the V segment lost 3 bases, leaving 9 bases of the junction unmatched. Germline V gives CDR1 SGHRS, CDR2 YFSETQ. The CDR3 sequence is CASSSPEAGGLETQYF. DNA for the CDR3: TGCGCCAGCAGCTCTCCCGAAGCGGGAGGGCTAGAGACCCAGTACTTC.

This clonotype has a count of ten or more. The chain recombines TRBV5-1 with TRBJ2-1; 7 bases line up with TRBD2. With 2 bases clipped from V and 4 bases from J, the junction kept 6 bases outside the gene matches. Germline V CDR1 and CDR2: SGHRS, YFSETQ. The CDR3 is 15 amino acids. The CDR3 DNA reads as TGCGCCAGCAGCTTCCGGGGGGAGGATTACAATGAGCAGTTCTTC. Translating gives CASSFRGEDYNEQFF.

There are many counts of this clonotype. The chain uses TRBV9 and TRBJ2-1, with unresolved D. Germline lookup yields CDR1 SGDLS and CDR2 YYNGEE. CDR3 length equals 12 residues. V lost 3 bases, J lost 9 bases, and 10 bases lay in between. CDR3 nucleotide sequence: TGTGCCAGCAGCGGCCCCGGCGGTGAGCAGTTCTTC. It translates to CASSGPGGEQFF.

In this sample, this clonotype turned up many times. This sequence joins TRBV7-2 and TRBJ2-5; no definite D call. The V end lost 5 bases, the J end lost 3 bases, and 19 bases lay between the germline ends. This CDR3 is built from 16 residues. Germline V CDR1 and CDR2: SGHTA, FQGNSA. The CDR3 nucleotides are TGTGCCAGCAGCCGTAGGGTATTGAGAACCAAAGAGACCCAGTACTTC. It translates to CASSRRVLRTKETQYF.

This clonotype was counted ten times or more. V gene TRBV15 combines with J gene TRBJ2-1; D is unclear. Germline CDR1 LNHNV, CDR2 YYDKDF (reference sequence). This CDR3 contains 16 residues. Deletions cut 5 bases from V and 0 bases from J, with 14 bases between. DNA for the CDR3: TGTGCCACCAGCCGTGACGTCGTCAGCTCCTACAATGAGCAGTTCTTC. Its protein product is CATSRDVVSSYNEQFF.

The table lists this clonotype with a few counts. The CDR3 region has the DNA TGTGCCAGCAGCTTACTGGCGGGAGAAGGGGAGACCCAGTACTTC. It yields the protein CASSLLAGEGETQYF. J is TRBJ2-5 and V is TRBV7-8; 7 bases match TRBD2. The CDR3 is 15 residues long. Germline CDR1 is SGHVS and CDR2 is FQNEAQ. Trimming cost V 2 bases and J 5 bases; bases outside gene matches: 8.

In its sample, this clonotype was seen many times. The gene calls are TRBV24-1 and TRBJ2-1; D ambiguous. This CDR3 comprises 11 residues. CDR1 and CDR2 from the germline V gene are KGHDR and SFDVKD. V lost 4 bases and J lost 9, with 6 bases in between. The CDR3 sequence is CATSEMFEQFF. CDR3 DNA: TGTGCCACCAGTGAAATGTTTGAGCAGTTCTTC.

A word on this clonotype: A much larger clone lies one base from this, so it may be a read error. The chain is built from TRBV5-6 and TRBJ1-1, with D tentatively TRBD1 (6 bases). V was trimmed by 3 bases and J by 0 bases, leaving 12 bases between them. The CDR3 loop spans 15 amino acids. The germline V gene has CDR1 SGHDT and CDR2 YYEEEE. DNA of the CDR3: TGTGCCAGCAGCTGGGGGCCCCCCGTGAACACTGAAGCTTTCTTT. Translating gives CASSWGPPVNTEAFF.

DNA for the CDR3: TGTGCCACCAGCAGAGTCCTTCGTGACGAGCAGTACTTC. It yields the protein CATSRVLRDEQYF. The chain has TRBV15 and TRBJ2-7; no clear D. Trimming took 1 base from V and 5 from J, leaving 9 bases between them. The length of the CDR3 is 13 residues. The germline gives CDR1 LNHNV, CDR2 YYDKDF (reference sequence).

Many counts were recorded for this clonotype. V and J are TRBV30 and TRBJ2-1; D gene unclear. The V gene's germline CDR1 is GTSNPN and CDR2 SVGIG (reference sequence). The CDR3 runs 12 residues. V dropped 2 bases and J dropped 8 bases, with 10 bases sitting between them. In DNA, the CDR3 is TGTGCCTGGAGTCCTCTACTTTATGAGCAGTTCTTC. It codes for CAWSPLLYEQFF.

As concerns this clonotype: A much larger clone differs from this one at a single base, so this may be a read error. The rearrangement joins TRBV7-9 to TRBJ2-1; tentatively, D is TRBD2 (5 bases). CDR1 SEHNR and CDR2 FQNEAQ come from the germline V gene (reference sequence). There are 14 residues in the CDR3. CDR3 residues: CASSPRRPRDEQSF. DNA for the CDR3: TGTGCCAGCAGCCCCAGGAGGCCCCGGGATGAGCAGTCCTTC. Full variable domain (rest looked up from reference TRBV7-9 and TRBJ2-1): DTGVSQNPRHKITKRGQNVTFRCDPISEHNRLYWYRQTLGQGPEFLTYFQNEAQLEKSRLLSDRFSAERPKGSFSTLEIQRTEQGDSAMYLCASSPRRPRDEQSFGPGTRLTVL.

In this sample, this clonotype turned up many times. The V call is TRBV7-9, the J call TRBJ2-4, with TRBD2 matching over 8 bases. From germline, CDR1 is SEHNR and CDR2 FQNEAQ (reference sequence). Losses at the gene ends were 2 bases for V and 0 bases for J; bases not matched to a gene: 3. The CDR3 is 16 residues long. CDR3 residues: CASSLSAGGAKNIQYF. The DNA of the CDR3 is TGTGCCAGCAGCTTATCCGCGGGAGGAGCCAAAAACATTCAGTACTTC.

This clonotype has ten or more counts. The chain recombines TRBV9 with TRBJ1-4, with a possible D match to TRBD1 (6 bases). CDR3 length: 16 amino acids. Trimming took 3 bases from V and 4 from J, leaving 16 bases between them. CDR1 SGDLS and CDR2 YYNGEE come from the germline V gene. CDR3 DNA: TGTGCCAGCAGCGCTGATATCGGGACAAATAATGAAAAACTGTTTTTT. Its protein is CASSADIGTNNEKLFF.

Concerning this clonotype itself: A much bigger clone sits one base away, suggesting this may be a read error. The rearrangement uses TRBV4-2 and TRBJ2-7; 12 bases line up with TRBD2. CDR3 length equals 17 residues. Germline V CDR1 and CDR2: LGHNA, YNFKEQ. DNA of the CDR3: TGTGCCAGCAGTGAAGCTTGGCTAGCGGGAGGGTCCTACGAGCATTACTTC. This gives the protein CASSEAWLAGGSYEHYF.

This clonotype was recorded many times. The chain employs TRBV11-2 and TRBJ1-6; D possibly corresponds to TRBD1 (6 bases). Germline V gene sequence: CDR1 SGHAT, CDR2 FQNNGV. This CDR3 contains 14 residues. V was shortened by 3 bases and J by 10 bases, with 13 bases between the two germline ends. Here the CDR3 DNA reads TGTGCCAGCAGCTTCGCAGGGGCGGGATCACCCCTCCACTTT. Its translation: CASSFAGAGSPLHF.

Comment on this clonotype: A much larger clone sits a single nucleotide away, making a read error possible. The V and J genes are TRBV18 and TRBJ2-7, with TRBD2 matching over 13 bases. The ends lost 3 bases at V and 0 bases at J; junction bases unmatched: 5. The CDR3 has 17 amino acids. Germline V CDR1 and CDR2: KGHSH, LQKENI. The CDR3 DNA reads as TGTGCCAGCTCACCTCACGGACTAGCGGGAGCCTCCTACGAGCAGTACTTC. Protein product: CASSPHGLAGASYEQYF.

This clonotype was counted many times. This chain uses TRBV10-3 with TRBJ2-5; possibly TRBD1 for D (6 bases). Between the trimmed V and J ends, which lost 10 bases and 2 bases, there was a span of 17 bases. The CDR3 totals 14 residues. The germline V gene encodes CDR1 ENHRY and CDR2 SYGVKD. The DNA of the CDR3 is TGTGCCACCTTACAGGGTTTGGGTCAAGAGACCCAGTACTTC. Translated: CATLQGLGQETQYF.

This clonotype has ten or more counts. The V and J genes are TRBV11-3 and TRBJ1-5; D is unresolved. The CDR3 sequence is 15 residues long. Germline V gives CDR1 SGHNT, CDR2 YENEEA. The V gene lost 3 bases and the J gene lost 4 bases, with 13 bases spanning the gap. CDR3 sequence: CASSFVLTWNQPQHF. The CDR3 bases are TGTGCCAGCAGCTTCGTATTGACCTGGAATCAGCCCCAGCATTTT. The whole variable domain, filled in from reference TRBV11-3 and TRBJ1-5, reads EAGVVQSPRYKIIEKKQPVAFWCNPISGHNTLYWYLQNLGQGPELLIRYENEEAVDDSQLPKDRFSAERLKGVDSTLKIQPAELGDSAVYLCASSFVLTWNQPQHFGDGTRLSIL.

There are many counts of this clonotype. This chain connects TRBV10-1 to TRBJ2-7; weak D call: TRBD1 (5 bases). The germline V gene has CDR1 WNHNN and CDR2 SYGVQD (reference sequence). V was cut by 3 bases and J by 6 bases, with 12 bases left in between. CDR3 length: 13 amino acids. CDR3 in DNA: TGCGCCAGCAGTGATTGGCAGGGCGGCGAGCAGTACTTC. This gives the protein CASSDWQGGEQYF.

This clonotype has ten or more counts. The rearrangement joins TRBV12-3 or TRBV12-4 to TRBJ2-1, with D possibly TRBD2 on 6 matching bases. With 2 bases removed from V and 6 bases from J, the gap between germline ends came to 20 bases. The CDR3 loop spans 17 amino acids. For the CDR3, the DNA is TGTGCCAGCAGTTTACCGCCCCGATTCGGGAGTGGCAATGAGCAGTTCTTC. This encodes CASSLPPRFGSGNEQFF.

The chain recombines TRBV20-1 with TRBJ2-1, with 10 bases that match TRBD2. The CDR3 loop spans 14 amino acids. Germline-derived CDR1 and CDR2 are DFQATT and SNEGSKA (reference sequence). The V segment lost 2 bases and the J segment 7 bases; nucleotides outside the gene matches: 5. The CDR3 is CSARFLAGVNEQFF. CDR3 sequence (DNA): TGCAGTGCTAGATTTCTAGCGGGAGTTAATGAGCAGTTCTTC.

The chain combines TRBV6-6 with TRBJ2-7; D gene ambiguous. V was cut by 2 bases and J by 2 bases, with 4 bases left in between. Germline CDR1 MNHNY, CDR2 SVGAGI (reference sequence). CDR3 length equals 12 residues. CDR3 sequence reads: CASSYAAYEQYF. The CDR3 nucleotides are TGTGCCAGCAGTTACGCAGCCTACGAGCAGTACTTC.

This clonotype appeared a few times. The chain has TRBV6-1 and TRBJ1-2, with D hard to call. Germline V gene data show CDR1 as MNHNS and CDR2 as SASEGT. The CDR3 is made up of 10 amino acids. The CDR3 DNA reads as TGTGTGACAACACGGAACGGCTACACCTTC. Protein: CVTTRNGYTF.

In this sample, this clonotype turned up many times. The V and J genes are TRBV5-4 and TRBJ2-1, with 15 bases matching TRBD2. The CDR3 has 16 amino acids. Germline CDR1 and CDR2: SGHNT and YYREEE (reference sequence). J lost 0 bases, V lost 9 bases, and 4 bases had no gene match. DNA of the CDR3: TGTGCCACCGGGACTAGCGGGAGGCCCTCCTACAATGAGCAGTTCTTC. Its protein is CATGTSGRPSYNEQFF.

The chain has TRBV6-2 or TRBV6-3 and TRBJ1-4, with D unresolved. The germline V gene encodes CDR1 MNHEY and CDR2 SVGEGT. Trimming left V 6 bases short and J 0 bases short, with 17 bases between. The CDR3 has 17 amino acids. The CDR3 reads CASSPPFRRTTNEKLFF. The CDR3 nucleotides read TGTGCCAGCAGCCCCCCTTTCCGACGGACAACTAATGAAAAACTGTTTTTT.

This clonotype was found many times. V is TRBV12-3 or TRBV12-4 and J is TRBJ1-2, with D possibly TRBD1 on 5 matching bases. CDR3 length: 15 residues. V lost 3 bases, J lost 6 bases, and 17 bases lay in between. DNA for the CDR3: TGTGCCAGCAGTTTTTCCGTCAGGGAGGAGGATGGCTACACCTTC. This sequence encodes CASSFSVREEDGYTF.

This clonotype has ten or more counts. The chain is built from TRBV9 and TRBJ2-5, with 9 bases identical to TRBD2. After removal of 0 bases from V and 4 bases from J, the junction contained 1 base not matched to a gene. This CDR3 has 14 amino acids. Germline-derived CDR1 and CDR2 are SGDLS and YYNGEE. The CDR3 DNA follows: TGTGCCAGCAGCGTAGAAGCGGGAGGAGAGACCCAGTACTTC. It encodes CASSVEAGGETQYF.

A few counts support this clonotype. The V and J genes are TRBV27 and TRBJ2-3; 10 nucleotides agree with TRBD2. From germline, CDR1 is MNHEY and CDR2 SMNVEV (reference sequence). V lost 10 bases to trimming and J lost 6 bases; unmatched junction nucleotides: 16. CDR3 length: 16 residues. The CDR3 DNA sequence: TGTGCCACCTCCTCCCTTCTAGCGGGGGAAAGTGATACGCAGTATTTT. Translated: CATSSLLAGESDTQYF.